This entry features one TCR beta chain sequence. This entry is derived from a study of blood T cells in healthy people across ages. The CDR3 is made up of 14 amino acids. The V end was cut by 5 bases, the J end by 6 bases, with 14 bases between. Germline CDR1 reads SGHTA; CDR2 reads FQGNSA. Sample-barcoded 5' priming and a J-beta primer mix drove a second PCR of roughly 7 to 11 cycles. TCRdb redid the calling of the 5' RACE reads with MiXCR, one entry per CDR3 protein. The table includes hundreds of thousands of distinct CDR3 sequences, approximately 48% detected once. The chain employs TRBV7-2 and TRBJ2-1, with D possibly TRBD1 on 6 matching bases. This TCR came from a man aged 60-69 years in good health. Sequencing was performed on blood. In DNA form, the CDR3 reads TGTGCCAGCAGCCCCCCCTACAGGGTCAATGAGCAGTTCTTC. This sequence encodes CASSPPYRVNEQFF.